This T cell receptor (beta chain) was found in a study of blood T cell repertoires in COVID-19. Study background: The United States, Italy and Spain were the sources of the acute and convalescent COVID-19 samples. From T cells, B-cell-depleted T cells, or PBMCs came the material, which was cDNA or gDNA.

Trimming took 0 bases from V and 1 from J; bases not matched to a gene: 3. CDR3 length: 16 residues. Germline V gene lookup returns CDR1 LNHDA and CDR2 SQIVND (reference sequence). This clone was counted once. Under the authors' procedure: Reference gene primer amplification gave estimated nucleated cell counts. Profiling relied on immunoSEQ multiplex PCR, and the TCRdb table lists in-frame clones only, not all of them. V and J calls and clone size are as listed in that table; D and trimming were resolved from the DNA. The sample has 130,000 or so clones, more than 60% seen once. The chain links TRBV19 to TRBJ1-1; TRBD1 agrees at 9 bases. The sequenced material came from peripheral blood. The clonotype comes from a man in his fifties or sixties with acute or convalescent COVID-19. In DNA form, the CDR3 reads TGTGCCAGTAGTATAGATACAGGGGGCCGGAACACTGAAGCTTTCTTT. Its translation: CASSIDTGGRNTEAFF.